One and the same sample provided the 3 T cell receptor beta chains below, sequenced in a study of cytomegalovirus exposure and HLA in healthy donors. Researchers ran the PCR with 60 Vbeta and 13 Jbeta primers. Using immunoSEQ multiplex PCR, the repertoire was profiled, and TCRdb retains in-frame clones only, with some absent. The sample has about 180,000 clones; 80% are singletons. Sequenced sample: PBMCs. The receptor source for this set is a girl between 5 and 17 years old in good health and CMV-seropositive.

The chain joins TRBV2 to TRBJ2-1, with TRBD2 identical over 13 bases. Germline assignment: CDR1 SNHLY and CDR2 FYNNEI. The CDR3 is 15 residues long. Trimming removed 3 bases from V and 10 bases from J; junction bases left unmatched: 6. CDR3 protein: CASSDWTSGRVEQFF. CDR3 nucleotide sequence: TGTGCCAGCAGTGACTGGACTAGCGGGAGAGTAGAGCAGTTCTTC. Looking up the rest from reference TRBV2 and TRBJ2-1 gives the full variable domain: EPEVTQTPSHQVTQMGQEVILRCVPISNHLYFYWYRQILGQKVEFLVSFYNNEISEKSEIFDDQFSVERPDGSNFTLKIRSTKLEDSAMYFCASSDWTSGRVEQFFGPGTRLTVL.

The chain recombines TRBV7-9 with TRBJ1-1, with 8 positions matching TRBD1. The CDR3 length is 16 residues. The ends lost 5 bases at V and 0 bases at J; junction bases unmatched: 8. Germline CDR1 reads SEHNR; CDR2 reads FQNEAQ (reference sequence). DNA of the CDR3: TGTGCCAGCAGCATCCGACAGGGGCGGATGAACACTGAAGCTTTCTTT. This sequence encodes CASSIRQGRMNTEAFF.

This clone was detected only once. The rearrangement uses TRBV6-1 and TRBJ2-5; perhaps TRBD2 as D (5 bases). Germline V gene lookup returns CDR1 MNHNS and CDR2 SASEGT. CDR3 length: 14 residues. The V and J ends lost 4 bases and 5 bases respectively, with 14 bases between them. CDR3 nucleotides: TGTGCCAGCAGTGTCCTGACCGGGATGGAGACCCAGTACTTC. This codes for CASSVLTGMETQYF.